This entry lists 24 T cell receptor beta chains sequenced from one sample in a study of cytomegalovirus exposure and HLA in healthy donors. Both 60 Vbeta primers and 13 Jbeta primers went into the PCR. The table came from immunoSEQ multiplex PCR; TCRdb's copy has only in-frame clones and leaves some out. The sample yields 95,000 to 100,000 clones, roughly four fifths seen once. Sequencing input: PBMCs. Receptors originate from a female donor in good health and CMV-seropositive.

The chain combines TRBV5-1 with TRBJ2-1, with TRBD2 matching 8 bases. The V segment lost 0 bases and the J segment 6 bases; nucleotides outside the gene matches: 5. The germline V gene has CDR1 SGHRS and CDR2 YFSETQ. CDR3 length: 15 amino acids. The DNA of the CDR3 is TGCGCCAGCAGCTTGGAACTAGCGGCCTTCAATGAGCAGTTCTTC. Translating gives CASSLELAAFNEQFF.

The CDR3 sequence: CASSLTEGAQYF. CDR3 sequence (DNA): TGTGCCAGCAGCTTAACAGAAGGGGCCCAGTACTTC. The chain is built from TRBV9 and TRBJ2-5; a weak D match, TRBD1 (5 bases). In germline, CDR1 is SGDLS, CDR2 YYNGEE. V dropped 4 bases and J dropped 9 bases, with 13 bases sitting between them. This CDR3 spans 12 amino acids.

The V and J genes are TRBV28 and TRBJ2-1; D may be TRBD2 (6 bases). CDR3 length: 14 residues. The V end was cut by 6 bases, the J end by 6 bases, with 15 bases between. Per the germline V gene, CDR1 is MDHEN and CDR2 is SYDVKM. The CDR3 nucleotides read TGTGCCAGCAGGCGGGACCAAGGAGGCAATGAGCAGTTCTTC. This encodes CASRRDQGGNEQFF. Supplemented by reference TRBV28 and TRBJ2-1, the full variable domain reads DVKVTQSSRYLVKRTGEKVFLECVQDMDHENMFWYRQDPGLGLRLIYFSYDVKMKEKGDIPEGYSVSREKKERFSLILESASTNQTSMYLCASRRDQGGNEQFFGPGTRLTVL.

This rearrangement joins TRBV5-1 to TRBJ2-1, with a weak D call TRBD2 (6 bases). Trimming left V 7 bases short and J 0 bases short, with 8 bases between. The CDR3 has 13 residues. CDR1 SGHRS and CDR2 YFSETQ come from the germline V gene. The CDR3 DNA reads TGCGCCAGCGGCGGGGCCTCCTACAATGAGCAGTTCTTC. Its protein is CASGGASYNEQFF.

The gene calls are TRBV6-6 and TRBJ2-2; the match to TRBD2 covers 7 bases. CDR1 and CDR2 (germline): MNHNY, SVGAGI (reference sequence). The CDR3 loop spans 16 amino acids. Trimming removed 0 bases from V and 4 bases from J; junction bases left unmatched: 5. In DNA form, the CDR3 reads TGTGCCAGCAGTTACTCACCTAGCGGCGGCACCGGGGAGCTGTTTTTT. Amino acid sequence: CASSYSPSGGTGELFF.

This clone was observed a single time. The chain uses TRBV5-4 and TRBJ2-5, with 8 bases aligning to TRBD1. Germline CDR1 SGHNT, CDR2 YYREEE (reference sequence). V was pared by 4 bases and J by 7 bases, with 6 bases of the junction left unmatched. There are 13 residues in the CDR3. The CDR3 DNA reads as TGTGCCAGCAGCCCGGACAGGGCGGTGACCCAGTACTTC. Translated, it gives CASSPDRAVTQYF.

The rearrangement joins TRBV28 to TRBJ2-3; 11 nucleotides line up with TRBD2. This CDR3 is built from 18 residues. Germline V lookup: CDR1 MDHEN, CDR2 SYDVKM. J was trimmed by 0 bases and V by 3 bases; bases with no gene match: 8. As DNA, the CDR3 is TGTGCCAGCAGTTTTCTCTTAAGACTAGCGGGGAGCACAGATACGCAGTATTTT. Translation: CASSFLLRLAGSTDTQYF.

This clone has a single count. The J gene is TRBJ1-3, the V gene TRBV5-1; D remains unclear. Germline V gene sequence: CDR1 SGHRS, CDR2 YFSETQ. This CDR3 spans 16 amino acids. V was trimmed by 1 base and J by 0 bases, leaving 11 bases between them. The CDR3 is CASSLIGSGSGNTIYF. CDR3 bases: TGCGCCAGCAGCTTGATCGGGTCGGGCTCTGGAAACACCATATATTTT.

This chain joins TRBV28 and TRBJ1-2; the match to TRBD1 covers 9 bases. Germline lookup yields CDR1 MDHEN and CDR2 SYDVKM. V lost 6 bases to trimming and J lost 7 bases; unmatched junction nucleotides: 6. CDR3 size: 13 residues. CDR3 bases: TGTGCCAGCAGGGCACAGGGGGCGCGTGGCTACACCTTC. Protein product: CASRAQGARGYTF.

The chain employs TRBV27 and TRBJ2-7; D perhaps matches TRBD1 (6 bases). Germline loops: CDR1 MNHEY, CDR2 SMNVEV (reference sequence). Trimming took 3 bases from V and 1 from J, leaving 7 bases between them. This CDR3 contains 13 residues. The CDR3 sequence: CASSFGQSYEQYF. CDR3 nucleotides: TGTGCCAGCAGTTTTGGACAGTCCTACGAGCAGTACTTC.

The CDR3 here is CASSSGTSGINEQFF. The DNA of the CDR3 is TGCGCCAGCAGTTCGGGAACTAGCGGGATCAACGAGCAGTTCTTC. This rearrangement joins TRBV5-1 to TRBJ2-1; 10 bases fit TRBD2. CDR3 size: 15 residues. V shed 5 bases and J 10 bases; nucleotides not matched to a gene: 12. Germline V gene sequence: CDR1 SGHRS, CDR2 YFSETQ.

The V gene is TRBV6-1, the J gene TRBJ1-1, with D maybe TRBD1 (6 bases). Germline V gives CDR1 MNHNS, CDR2 SASEGT. This CDR3 comprises 15 residues. V was pared by 3 bases and J by 1 base, with 12 bases between. The CDR3 region is CASSDMGAQNTEAFF. CDR3 coding DNA: TGTGCCAGCAGTGATATGGGGGCCCAGAACACTGAAGCTTTCTTT.

This rearrangement joins TRBV11-2 to TRBJ2-5; a weak D match, TRBD1 (6 bases). The CDR3 totals 14 residues. The V gene lost 3 bases and the J gene lost 3 bases, with 11 bases spanning the gap. The germline CDR1 and CDR2 sequences are SGHAT and FQNNGV. CDR3 amino acids: CASSLGSGEETQYF. CDR3 bases: TGTGCCAGCAGCTTGGGTTCAGGGGAAGAGACCCAGTACTTC. Drawing the rest from reference TRBV11-2 and TRBJ2-5, the complete variable domain is EAGVAQSPRYKIIEKRQSVAFWCNPISGHATLYWYQQILGQGPKLLIQFQNNGVVDDSQLPKDRFSAERLKGVDSTLKIQPAKLEDSAVYLCASSLGSGEETQYFGPGTRLLVL.

The chain couples TRBV10-3 to TRBJ1-6; 8 positions agree with TRBD1. The CDR3 covers 16 residues. Germline V gene data show CDR1 as ENHRY and CDR2 as SYGVKD. After removal of 0 bases from V and 10 bases from J, the junction contained 8 bases not matched to a gene. The CDR3 protein is CAISESSGGLGSPLHF. The CDR3 nucleotides read TGTGCCATCAGTGAGTCCTCAGGGGGCCTTGGGTCACCCCTCCACTTT.

The chain's CDR3 is CASSFGQGGYGYTF. For the CDR3, the DNA is TGTGCCAGCAGCTTCGGACAGGGAGGCTATGGCTACACCTTC. This rearrangement joins TRBV11-2 to TRBJ1-2; 8 positions agree with TRBD1. In germline, CDR1 is SGHAT, CDR2 FQNNGV. The CDR3 sequence is 14 residues long. V lost 3 bases to trimming and J lost 4 bases; unmatched junction nucleotides: 4.

In this sample, this clone turned up once. The chain joins TRBV7-9 to TRBJ2-5, with D possibly being TRBD1 (5 bases). CDR3 length equals 16 residues. The germline V gene encodes CDR1 SEHNR and CDR2 FQNEAQ (reference sequence). V was cut by 5 bases and J by 5 bases, with 21 bases left in between. CDR3 coding DNA: TGTGCCAGCAGCCTCCCCCTAGGGGTGTTCATGGAGACCCAGTACTTC. Its translation: CASSLPLGVFMETQYF.

This chain joins TRBV29-1 and TRBJ1-2; the match to TRBD1 covers 10 bases. With V trimmed by 6 bases and J by 0 bases, 4 bases remained unmatched. The CDR3 consists of 14 residues. Germline V gene lookup returns CDR1 SQVTM and CDR2 ANQGSEA. CDR3 sequence: CSVTGTGANYGYTF. The CDR3 DNA follows: TGCAGCGTGACAGGGACAGGGGCTAACTATGGCTACACCTTC.

The V and J genes are TRBV7-6 and TRBJ1-5; D perhaps matches TRBD1 (6 bases). The V gene's germline CDR1 is SGHVS and CDR2 FNYEAQ. Trimming took 2 bases from V and 4 from J, leaving 12 bases between them. The CDR3 runs to 15 residues. The CDR3 DNA follows: TGTGCCAGCAGCTTACTACAGGGCCCTAATCAGCCCCAGCATTTT. It is translated as CASSLLQGPNQPQHF. The full variable domain, in which reference TRBV7-6 and TRBJ1-5 provide the parts outside the CDR3, is GAGVSQSPRYKVTKRGQDVALRCDPISGHVSLYWYRQALGQGPEFLTYFNYEAQQDKSGLPNDRFSAERPEGSISTLTIQRTEQRDSAMYRCASSLLQGPNQPQHFGDGTRLSIL.

The chain employs TRBV5-1 and TRBJ2-1; the D gene is possibly TRBD2 (5 bases). Germline V lookup: CDR1 SGHRS, CDR2 YFSETQ. The CDR3 runs 15 residues. V was trimmed by 0 bases and J by 7 bases, leaving 14 bases between them. The chain's CDR3 is CASSLEAFEGNEQFF. CDR3 nucleotides: TGCGCCAGCAGCTTGGAGGCTTTTGAGGGAAATGAGCAGTTCTTC.

The chain couples TRBV5-6 to TRBJ2-7, with D tentatively TRBD2 (6 bases). From germline, CDR1 is SGHDT and CDR2 YYEEEE. CDR3 size: 16 residues. The germline V and J ends were trimmed by 3 bases and 6 bases, with 22 bases remaining between them. The CDR3 region has the DNA TGTGCCAGCAGCTCGCTCGAGGAGGGAAGGTGGGCCGAGCAGTACTTC. As protein: CASSSLEEGRWAEQYF.

The chain uses TRBV19 and TRBJ2-7; perhaps TRBD1 as D (6 bases). The germline V gene encodes CDR1 LNHDA and CDR2 SQIVND (reference sequence). V was clipped by 6 bases and J by 3 bases, with 12 bases between them. This CDR3 is built from 13 residues. The CDR3 coding sequence is TGTGCCAGTAGCGGACAGCGAAGCTACGAGCAGTACTTC. This codes for CASSGQRSYEQYF.

This sequence joins TRBV7-9 and TRBJ2-7; D is ambiguous. V was trimmed by 5 bases and J by 1 base, leaving 18 bases between them. The CDR3 has 16 residues. Germline lookup yields CDR1 SEHNR and CDR2 FQNEAQ (reference sequence). The CDR3 DNA is TGTGCCAGCAGCCCACCCCATCCGCCTAATTCCTACGAGCAGTACTTC. It encodes CASSPPHPPNSYEQYF.

V is TRBV29-1 and J is TRBJ2-5; D not certain. The CDR3 is 12 amino acids. Germline-derived CDR1 and CDR2 are SQVTM and ANQGSEA. The V gene lost 3 bases and the J gene lost 1 base, with 6 bases spanning the gap. The CDR3 loop is CSVEGSQETQYF. CDR3 DNA sequence: TGCAGCGTTGAGGGCAGCCAAGAGACCCAGTACTTC. Combining the CDR3 with reference TRBV29-1 and TRBJ2-5 gives the whole variable domain SAVISQKPSRDICQRGTSLTIQCQVDSQVTMMFWYRQQPGQSLTLIATANQGSEATYESGFVIDKFPISRPNLTFSTLTVSNMSPEDSSIYLCSVEGSQETQYFGPGTRLLVL.

This clone was detected only a few times. V gene TRBV29-1 combines with J gene TRBJ2-3; weak D call: TRBD2 (6 bases). Trimming shortened V by 3 bases and J by 0 bases, and 7 bases separated the two germline ends. Germline lookup yields CDR1 SQVTM and CDR2 ANQGSEA. The CDR3 totals 13 residues. CDR3 coding DNA: TGCAGCGTTGATAGCGGCAGCACAGATACGCAGTATTTT. Amino acids: CSVDSGSTDTQYF.